Listed below are T cell receptor beta chains from one sample, sequenced in a study of blood T cell repertoires in COVID-19. The method was immunoSEQ multiplex PCR; TCRdb's version includes in-frame clones alone and lacks a portion of them. This sample yields around 250,000 clones, of which 75% to 90% are seen a single time; about a tenth belongs to the top ten. The sequenced material came from peripheral blood. These receptors were collected from a woman between 65 and 79 years old with COVID-19, enrolled during active disease. CDR3s include the opening cysteine and the closing phenylalanine or tryptophan. Each record gives: V gene, J gene, CDR3 protein.

v_gene: TRBV19; j_gene: TRBJ2-3; CDR3aa: CASSVQGGMRTQYF
v_gene: TRBV5-1; j_gene: TRBJ2-3; CDR3aa: CASSFFTDTQYF
v_gene: TRBV2; j_gene: TRBJ2-5; CDR3aa: CASSPPEETQYF
v_gene: TRBV28; j_gene: TRBJ1-2; CDR3aa: CASSGTGTHPGYTF
v_gene: TRBV6-4; j_gene: TRBJ2-1; CDR3aa: CASSDQGGLNEQFF
v_gene: TRBV4-3; j_gene: TRBJ2-1; CDR3aa: CASSPTLAGEWNEQFF
v_gene: TRBV5-3; j_gene: TRBJ1-6; CDR3aa: CARSLEFPYRSSSYNSPLHF
v_gene: TRBV7-8; j_gene: TRBJ2-7; CDR3aa: CASSFSIGRDFFEQYF
v_gene: TRBV7-3; j_gene: TRBJ2-1; CDR3aa: CASSLGDRRNHNEQFF
v_gene: TRBV6-5; j_gene: TRBJ2-5; CDR3aa: CASSYSFSAVQATQYF
v_gene: TRBV4-3; j_gene: TRBJ2-1; CDR3aa: CASSQAPDRSYNEQFF
v_gene: TRBV5-1; j_gene: TRBJ1-5; CDR3aa: CASSLAWAGPSYSNQPQHF
v_gene: TRBV5-1; j_gene: TRBJ2-7; CDR3aa: CASSRAYEQYF
v_gene: TRBV19; j_gene: TRBJ1-5; CDR3aa: CASSVGQSNQPQHF
v_gene: TRBV30; j_gene: TRBJ1-5; CDR3aa: CAWSVPGEDNQPQHF
v_gene: TRBV4-1; j_gene: TRBJ1-5; CDR3aa: CASSQQGGDYAGTHQPQHF